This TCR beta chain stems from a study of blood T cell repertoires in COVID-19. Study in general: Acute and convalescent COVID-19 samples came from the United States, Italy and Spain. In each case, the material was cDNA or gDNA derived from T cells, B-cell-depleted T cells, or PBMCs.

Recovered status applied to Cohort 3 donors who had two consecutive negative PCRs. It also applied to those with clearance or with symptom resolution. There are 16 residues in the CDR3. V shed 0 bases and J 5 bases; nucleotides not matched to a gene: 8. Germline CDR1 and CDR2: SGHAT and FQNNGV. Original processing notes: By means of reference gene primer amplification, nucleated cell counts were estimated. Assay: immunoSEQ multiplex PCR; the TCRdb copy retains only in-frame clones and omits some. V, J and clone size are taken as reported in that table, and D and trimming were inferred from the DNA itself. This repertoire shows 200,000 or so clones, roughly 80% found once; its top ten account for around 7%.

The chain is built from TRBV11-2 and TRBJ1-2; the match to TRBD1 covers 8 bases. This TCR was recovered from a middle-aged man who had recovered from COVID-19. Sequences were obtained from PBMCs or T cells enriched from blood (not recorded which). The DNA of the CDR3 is TGTGCCAGCAGCTTAGATGGTACCAGGGGGCAGTATGGCTACACCTTC. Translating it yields CASSLDGTRGQYGYTF.